Detailed here is one T cell receptor (beta chain). The antigen remains undetermined. These data belong to a study of monozygotic twins with inflammatory bowel disease. One entry per CDR3 protein, without DNA, is what TCRdb gives after re-calling the 5' RACE reads. The sample holds fewer than 550,000 distinct CDR3 sequences. Findings and limits, study-wide: Individual T cell subtypes were not distinguishable.

Germline lookup yields CDR1 SEHNR and CDR2 FQNEAQ (reference sequence). The CDR3 totals 15 residues. The chain couples TRBV7-9 to TRBJ2-5; TCRdb selects TRBD2, and the lack of DNA leaves this call unchecked. Sequenced material: blood. This TCR was recovered from a human donor with ulcerative colitis or Crohn's disease, or a healthy co-twin of an affected twin (not recorded which). CDR3 residues: CASSLTSGPSETQYF. The full variable domain, rest sourced from reference TRBV7-9 and TRBJ2-5, is DTGVSQNPRHKITKRGQNVTFRCDPISEHNRLYWYRQTLGQGPEFLTYFQNEAQLEKSRLLSDRFSAERPKGSFSTLEIQRTEQGDSAMYLCASSLTSGPSETQYFGPGTRLLVL.